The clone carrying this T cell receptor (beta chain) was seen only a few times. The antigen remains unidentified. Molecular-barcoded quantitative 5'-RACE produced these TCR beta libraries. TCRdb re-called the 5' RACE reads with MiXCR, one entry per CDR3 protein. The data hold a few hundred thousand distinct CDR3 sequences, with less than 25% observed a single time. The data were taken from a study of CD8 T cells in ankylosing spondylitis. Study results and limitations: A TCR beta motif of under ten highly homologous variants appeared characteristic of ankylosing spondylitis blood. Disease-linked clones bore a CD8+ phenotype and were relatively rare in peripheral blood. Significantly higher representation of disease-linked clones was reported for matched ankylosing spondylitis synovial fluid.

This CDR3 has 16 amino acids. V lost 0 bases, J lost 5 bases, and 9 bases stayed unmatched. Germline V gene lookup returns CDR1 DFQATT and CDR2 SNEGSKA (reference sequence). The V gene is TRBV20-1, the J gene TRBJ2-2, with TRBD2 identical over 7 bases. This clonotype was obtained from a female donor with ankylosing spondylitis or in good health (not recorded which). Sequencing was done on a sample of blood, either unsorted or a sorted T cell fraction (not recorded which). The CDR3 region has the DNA TGCAGTGCTAGAGATTTCAGGACTAGTGATACCGGGGAGCTGTTTTTT. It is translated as CSARDFRTSDTGELFF.